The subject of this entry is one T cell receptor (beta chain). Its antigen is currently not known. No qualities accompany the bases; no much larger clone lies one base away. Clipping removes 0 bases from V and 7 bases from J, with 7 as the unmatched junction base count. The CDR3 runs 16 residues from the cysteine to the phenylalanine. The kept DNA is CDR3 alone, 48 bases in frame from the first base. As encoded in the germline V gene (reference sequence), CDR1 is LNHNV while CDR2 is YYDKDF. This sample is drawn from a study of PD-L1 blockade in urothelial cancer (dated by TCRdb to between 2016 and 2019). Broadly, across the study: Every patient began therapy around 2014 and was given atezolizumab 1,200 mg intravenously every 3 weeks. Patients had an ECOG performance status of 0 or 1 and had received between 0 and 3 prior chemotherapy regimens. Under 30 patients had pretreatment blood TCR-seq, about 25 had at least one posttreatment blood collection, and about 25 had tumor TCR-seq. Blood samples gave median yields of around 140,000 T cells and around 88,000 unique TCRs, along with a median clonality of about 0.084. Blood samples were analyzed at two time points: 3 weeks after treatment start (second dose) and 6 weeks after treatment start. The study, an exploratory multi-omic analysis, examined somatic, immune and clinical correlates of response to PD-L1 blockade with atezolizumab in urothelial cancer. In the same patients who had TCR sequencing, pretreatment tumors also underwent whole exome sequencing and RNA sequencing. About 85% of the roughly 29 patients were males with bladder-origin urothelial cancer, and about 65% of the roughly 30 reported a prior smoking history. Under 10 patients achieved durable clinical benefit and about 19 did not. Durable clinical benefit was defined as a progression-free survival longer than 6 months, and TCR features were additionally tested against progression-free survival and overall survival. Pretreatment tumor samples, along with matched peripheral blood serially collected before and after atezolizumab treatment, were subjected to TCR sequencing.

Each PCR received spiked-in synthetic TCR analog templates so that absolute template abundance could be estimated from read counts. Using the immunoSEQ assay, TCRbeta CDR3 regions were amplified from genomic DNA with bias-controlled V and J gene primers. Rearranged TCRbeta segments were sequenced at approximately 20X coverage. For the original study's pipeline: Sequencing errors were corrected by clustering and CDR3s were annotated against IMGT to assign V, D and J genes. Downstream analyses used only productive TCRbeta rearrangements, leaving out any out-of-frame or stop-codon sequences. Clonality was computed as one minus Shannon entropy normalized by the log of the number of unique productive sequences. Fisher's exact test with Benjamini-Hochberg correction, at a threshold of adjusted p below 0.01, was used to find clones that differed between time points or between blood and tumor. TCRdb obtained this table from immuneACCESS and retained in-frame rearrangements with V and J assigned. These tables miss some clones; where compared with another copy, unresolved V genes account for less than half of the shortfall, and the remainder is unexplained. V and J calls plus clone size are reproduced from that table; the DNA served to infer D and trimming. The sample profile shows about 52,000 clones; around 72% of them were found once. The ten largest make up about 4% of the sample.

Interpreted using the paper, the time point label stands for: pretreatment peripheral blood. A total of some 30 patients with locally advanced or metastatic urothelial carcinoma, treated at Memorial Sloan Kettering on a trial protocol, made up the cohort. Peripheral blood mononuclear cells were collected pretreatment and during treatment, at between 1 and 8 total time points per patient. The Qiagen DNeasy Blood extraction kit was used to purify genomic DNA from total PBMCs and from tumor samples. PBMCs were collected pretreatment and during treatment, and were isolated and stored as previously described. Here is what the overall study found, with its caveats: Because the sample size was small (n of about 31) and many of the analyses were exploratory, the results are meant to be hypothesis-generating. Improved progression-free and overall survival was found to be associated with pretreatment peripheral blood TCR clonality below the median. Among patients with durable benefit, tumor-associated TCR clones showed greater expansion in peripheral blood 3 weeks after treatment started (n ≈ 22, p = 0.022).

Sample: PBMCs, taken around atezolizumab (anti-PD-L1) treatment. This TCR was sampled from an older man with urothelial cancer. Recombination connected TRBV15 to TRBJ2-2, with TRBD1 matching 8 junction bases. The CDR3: CATSRDPQGAGGELFF. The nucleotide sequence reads TGTGCCACCAGCAGAGATCCCCAGGGGGCGGGCGGGGAGCTGTTTTTT.